These 2 T cell receptor beta chains originate from one sample sequenced in a study of cytomegalovirus exposure and HLA in healthy donors. Primers included in the PCR were 60 Vbeta and 13 Jbeta primers. Libraries were prepared by immunoSEQ multiplex PCR; TCRdb keeps only in-frame clonotypes and omits some of them. The table lists fewer than 120,000 clones, around three quarters of them singletons, with under 1.5% in the top ten. The sequenced sample consisted of PBMCs. These receptors were collected from a woman under 40 in good health and CMV-seronegative.

The chain links TRBV5-4 to TRBJ2-7; TRBD1 aligns across 9 bases. V gave up 4 bases and J gave up 4 bases; unmatched junction bases: 6. The CDR3 extends over 14 amino acids. CDR1 is SGHNT and CDR2 is YYREEE in the germline V gene (reference sequence). The CDR3 loop reads CASSPGDRDYEQYF. The CDR3 DNA follows: TGTGCCAGCAGCCCCGGGGACAGGGATTACGAGCAGTACTTC. Variable domain in full (rest from reference TRBV5-4 and TRBJ2-7): ETGVTQSPTHLIKTRGQQVTLRCSSQSGHNTVSWYQQALGQGPQFIFQYYREEENGRGNFPPRFSGLQFPNYSSELNVNALELDDSALYLCASSPGDRDYEQYFGPGTRLTVT.

This clone was seen only once. The chain carries TRBV4-3 and TRBJ2-2, with D maybe TRBD1 (6 bases). The length of the CDR3 is 19 residues. Trimming took 0 bases from V and 5 from J, leaving 22 bases between them. Per the germline V gene, CDR1 is LGHNA and CDR2 is YSLEER. The CDR3 DNA reads TGCGCCAGCAGCCAAGATCGATACAGGGCGAGATTCTCGACCGGGGAGCTGTTTTTT. The encoded protein is CASSQDRYRARFSTGELFF.